One and the same sample provided the 11 T cell receptor beta chains below, sequenced in a study of T-cell reconstitution after alpha-beta-depleted transplantation in children. It was with unique molecular identifiers that the TCRbeta library was prepared. A single record per CDR3 protein comes from TCRdb applying MiXCR to the PCR reads. The table shows some 200,000 distinct CDR3 sequences, with approximately 8% occurring only once. The source was PBMCs, mostly from graft donor cells, collected 360 days after TCRalphabeta/CD19-depleted stem cell transplant. These receptors all stem from a male patient between 2 and 10 years old who had a stem cell transplant for acute myeloid leukemia, so the T cells may come from the graft donor.

The chain carries TRBV6-5 and TRBJ1-4; tentative D call: TRBD1 (5 bases). The V and J ends lost 2 bases and 6 bases respectively, with 13 bases between them. Germline V lookup: CDR1 MNHEY, CDR2 SVGAGI. The CDR3 is 15 amino acids. DNA of the CDR3: TGTGCCAGCAGTTACCGCCGGGACGCGCATGAAAAACTGTTTTTT. Residues: CASSYRRDAHEKLFF.

This sequence joins TRBV6-1 and TRBJ2-7, with 9 bases lining up with TRBD1. Germline CDR1 MNHNS, CDR2 SASEGT. V shed 6 bases and J 3 bases; nucleotides not matched to a gene: 6. This CDR3 is 14 amino acids long. The CDR3, as DNA: TGTGCCAGCAGACCCGGGACAGGGAGCTACGAGCAGTACTTC. The encoded protein is CASRPGTGSYEQYF.

There are a few counts of this clonotype. The V call is TRBV7-6, the J call TRBJ2-3; 10 bases fit TRBD1. Germline V gives CDR1 SGHVS, CDR2 FNYEAQ. The CDR3 extends over 16 amino acids. The ends lost 2 bases at V and 0 bases at J; junction bases unmatched: 2. The CDR3 DNA follows: TGTGCCAGCAGCTTAAGGGACAGGGGTAGCACAGATACGCAGTATTTT. Translated: CASSLRDRGSTDTQYF.

There are a few counts of this clonotype. The chain employs TRBV27 and TRBJ2-7, with 15 nucleotides matching TRBD2. Germline V gives CDR1 MNHEY, CDR2 SMNVEV (reference sequence). With V trimmed by 6 bases and J by 4 bases, 7 bases remained unmatched. The CDR3 extends over 16 amino acids. CDR3 coding DNA: TGTGCCAGCAGCCGGGGACTAGCGGGAGGCCGATACGAGCAGTACTTC. This gives the protein CASSRGLAGGRYEQYF.

This clonotype was counted many times. CDR3 DNA: TGTGCCAGCAGCCAAGCGGGCAGAAGCTCCTACGAGCAGTACTTC. Protein: CASSQAGRSSYEQYF. This rearrangement joins TRBV3-1 to TRBJ2-7; D is ambiguous. Germline V CDR1 and CDR2: LGHDT, YNNKEL (reference sequence). V gave up 1 base and J gave up 0 bases, with 10 bases separating them. This CDR3 is 15 amino acids long.

This clonotype was found many times. The chain uses TRBV6-9 and TRBJ2-2; D perhaps matches TRBD2 (5 bases). The CDR3 contains 17 residues. Germline-derived CDR1 and CDR2 are MNHGY and SVAAGI. Trimming removed 9 bases at V and 2 bases at J, with 22 bases between. The chain's CDR3 is CASNLDVRTRNTGELFF. In DNA, the CDR3 is TGTGCCAGTAATCTAGATGTCAGGACTCGCAACACCGGGGAGCTGTTTTTT.

This clonotype was seen at least ten times. This sequence joins TRBV12-3 or TRBV12-4 and TRBJ2-5; D is ambiguous. Trimming cost V 2 bases and J 5 bases, with 6 bases left between them. The CDR3 consists of 12 residues. The CDR3 sequence is CASSLIGETQYF. CDR3 sequence (DNA): TGTGCCAGCAGTTTAATCGGGGAGACCCAGTACTTC.

This clonotype was picked up a small number of times. The chain has TRBV7-9 and TRBJ2-7; D might be TRBD1 (5 bases). Trimming cost V 8 bases and J 0 bases, with 14 bases left between them. The CDR3 consists of 14 residues. Germline lookup yields CDR1 SEHNR and CDR2 FQNEAQ (reference sequence). Here the CDR3 DNA reads TGTGCCAGCGGCAGACAGAGAGACTCCTACGAGCAGTACTTC. Residues: CASGRQRDSYEQYF.

There are many counts of this clonotype. The genes are TRBV20-1 and TRBJ2-7; 9 positions agree with TRBD1. CDR1 is DFQATT, CDR2 SNEGSKA, per germline (reference sequence). The CDR3 is 16 amino acids. With V trimmed by 2 bases and J by 2 bases, 10 bases remained unmatched. In DNA, the CDR3 is TGCAGTGCTAGAAACCCGGGGACAGGGCAAACCTACGAGCAGTACTTC. Translated, it gives CSARNPGTGQTYEQYF.

This clonotype occurred many times. This chain connects TRBV12-3 or TRBV12-4 to TRBJ2-7, with D uncertain. The CDR3 length is 13 residues. Between the trimmed V and J ends, which lost 6 bases and 3 bases, there was a span of 12 bases. The CDR3 loop reads CASSLGNGYEQYF. The CDR3 nucleotides are TGTGCCAGCAGCCTTGGGAATGGCTACGAGCAGTACTTC.

V and J are TRBV7-8 and TRBJ2-7, with D possibly matching TRBD1 (5 bases). In germline, CDR1 is SGHVS, CDR2 FQNEAQ. V lost 3 bases, J lost 0 bases, and 6 bases lay in between. This CDR3 has 13 amino acids. The CDR3 nucleotides are TGTGCCAGCAGCTTGGACACCTCCTACGAGCAGTACTTC. This encodes CASSLDTSYEQYF.